This TCR beta chain was sequenced during a study of T cell responses to AZD1222 COVID-19 vaccine. Overall study: Pooled samples include second doses given at about 4 or 12 weeks.

Study-wide results and caveats: Variant regions that are unmutated are reportedly the target of nearly half of spike-specific TCRs.

Using immunoSEQ multiplex PCR, the repertoire was profiled, and TCRdb retains in-frame clones only, with some absent. The table lists 100,000 or so clones, approximately 86% of them singletons, with 1.2% to 1.5% in the top ten. Of note for this clone: Its specificity is unknown.

The CDR3 totals 14 residues. Germline CDR1 reads SGDLS; CDR2 reads YYNGEE. Trimming shortened V by 0 bases and J by 6 bases, and 9 bases separated the two germline ends. This rearrangement joins TRBV9 to TRBJ2-2; weak D call: TRBD2 (5 bases). The sample consisted of peripheral blood, taken on day 0 of AZD1222 vaccination. This TCR derives from an adult in good health. The DNA of the CDR3 is TGTGCCAGCAGCGTAGTGAGGGATCCCGGGGAGCTGTTTTTT. Its translation: CASSVVRDPGELFF.